This paragraph covers one T cell receptor (beta chain) sequence. The CDR3 length is 15 residues. J was trimmed by 2 bases and V by 5 bases; bases with no gene match: 3. Germline assignment: CDR1 MDHEN and CDR2 SYDVKM. These data are taken from a study of CD8 T cells in Susac syndrome. An input of roughly 0.5 to 1 ug of RNA was subjected to reverse transcription using random hexamers. TCRdb processed the immunoSEQ multiplex PCR reads anew with MiXCR; each CDR3 protein has one entry. The sample lists roughly 180,000 distinct CDR3 sequences, over 85% occurring once. Sequencing used CD4+ T cells from PBMCs. This TCR was sampled from a human donor in good health. The chain joins TRBV28 to TRBJ2-5, with 12 positions matching TRBD2. The CDR3 region is CASSPSGRGQETQYF. CDR3 nucleotides: TGTGCCAGCAGTCCTAGCGGGAGGGGGCAAGAGACCCAGTACTTC.